The following is a T cell receptor (beta chain) sequence with its context. This clonotype was seen more than once but under ten times. Its antigen remains unidentified. No qualities accompany the bases; no much larger clone lies one base away. The library was obtained by PCR. At the Johns Hopkins FTIC core, DNA from the cultured CD4+ T cells underwent TCR sequencing with the Oncomine TCR Beta short-read assay. Genomic DNA was extracted from the cultured CD4+ T cells with the QIAamp micro DNA kit. Oncomine TCR Beta libraries made from cultured CD4+ T cells were pooled using unique dual indexes and sequenced on an Illumina iSeq 100. The original pipeline was this. Non-productive sequences were filtered out, and CDR3s that did not start with C, did not end with F or W, or were shorter than 7 amino acids were discarded. The MANAFEST web application identified antigen-specific clonotypes by comparing peptide-stimulated wells against reference wells and other culture wells. Positive clones required FDR below 0.05, an odds ratio above 5, and productive frequency above 0.1% in at least two of three replicate wells. Cross-reactive clonotypes were defined as significantly expanded in both SARS-CoV-2 spike wells and at least one common cold coronavirus spike condition. CDR3 homology was assessed with Levenshtein distances (stringdist) and unrooted phylogenetic trees (ape) in R version 3.6.1. TCRdb applied fastp at Q25 and MiXCR to the public reads, then kept only in-frame beta chains. Rows are combined by CDR3 protein, so each entry shows the most common genes and DNA. The V and J calls reflect TCRdb's pipeline rather than the authors' work. The sample contains about 8,500 distinct CDR3 sequences, about 50% of them found a single time. The leading ten clones occupy approximately 8.5% of the sample.

The treatment or condition label corresponds to: approximately 9-day PBMC culture with coronavirus spike peptide pools or control peptides (ViraFEST assay). To expand antigen-specific T cells with peptide pools and then pick out the expanded clonotypes through TCR sequencing, the study relied on the ViraFEST assay. The convalescent patients' positive SARS-CoV-2 PCR tests were from March to December 2020, which was before the Alpha, Beta and Delta variants emerged in the United States. Each well held around 2.1 million PBMCs cultured with roughly 10 ug/ml peptide pools in IMDM containing 5% human AB serum and roughly 10 IU/ml IL-2. On days 3 and 7, half of the culture medium was replaced with fresh IL-2-containing medium. Once the cells had been in culture for 9 to 10 days, the EasySep CD4+ T cell isolation kit was used to isolate CD4+ T cells by negative selection. PBMCs were separated from whole blood using Ficoll-Paque Plus gradient centrifugation and then either used fresh or cryopreserved at -140C. In general, triplicate wells were set up for every culture condition.

This entry is derived from a study of vaccination and CD4 T cells after COVID-19 (dated by TCRdb to 2022 to 2024). Study-wide context: SARS-CoV-2 positivity had been established in the convalescent patients by nasal swab PCR, and mild disease was recorded in several of these patients and severe disease in one. Six males and four females were included in the convalescent cohort, with two Hispanic individuals, seven Caucasians, two Asians and one multiracial person represented. Culture stimuli were overlapping spike peptide pools from SARS-CoV-2 and from the common cold coronaviruses HCoV-NL63, HCoV-OC43 and HCoV-229E. Post-vaccine blood samples were obtained a median of approximately 70 days after the second vaccine dose, with a range of about 12 to 241 days. In under 13 COVID-19 convalescent patients and 4 infection-naive healthy vaccine recipients, researchers compared the spike-specific CD4+ TCR repertoire from before mRNA vaccination with the repertoire from after. Post-COVID blood samples from convalescent patients were collected a median of about 100 days after diagnosis, with a range of about 35 to 180 days. Participants got two doses of the Pfizer-BioNTech BNT162b2 vaccine (n=8) or two doses of the Moderna mRNA-1273 vaccine (n=2). Control cultures received a CEFX viral epitope pool as the positive control, an HIV-1 Nef peptide pool as the negative control, or no peptide.

Paper-wide results and their limitations: The median number of SARS-CoV-2-reactive clonotypes rose from under 25 after infection to a few dozen after vaccination, but the change was not significant. Of the vaccine-specific clones found in convalescent patients, nearly all (304 of 307) were mono-reactive for SARS-CoV-2 spike instead of being cross-reactive with common cold coronaviruses. Relatively few convalescent patients were included in the study, and early timepoints after natural infection were not analyzed. In convalescent patients, a median roughly 85% of post-vaccine SARS-CoV-2-reactive clones were detected only after vaccination, suggesting vaccine-specific priming.

The CDR3 measures 15 amino acids from cysteine to phenylalanine. The only DNA kept is the CDR3, 45 bases in frame from the first base. A distance of 14 bases separates the germline ends of V and J, which lose 5 bases and 6 bases respectively. From the germline V gene, CDR1 is SGHTA and CDR2 is FQGNSA. The rearranged segments are TRBV7-2 and TRBJ1-6; the D gene remains uncertain. The sequencing sample was made of CD4+ T cells from blood, cultured in vitro. The clonotype originates from a human donor who had recovered from COVID-19. This receptor has the CDR3 CASSTRVGGNSPLHF. Read as DNA, the sequence is TGTGCCAGCAGCACCCGGGTGGGCGGTAATTCACCCCTCCACTTT.